One TCR beta chain is described in this entry. The antigen remains unidentified. A junction boundary mismatches the germline segment, possibly from a read error. This entry comes from a study of post-analysis software for immune sequencing data. Study background: There were relapsing-remitting, secondary progressive and progressive-relapsing multiple sclerosis among the disease courses included. The study's findings and limits: Normalized Chao1 diversity was significantly reduced in patients versus controls.

cDNA libraries of TCR beta carried unique molecular identifiers. Input populations of about 0.95 to 10 million T cells gave rise to 500,000 or so cDNA molecules. TCRdb reanalysed the PCR reads using MiXCR and keeps one entry per CDR3 protein. This sample has roughly 580,000 distinct CDR3 sequences, with 44% found just once. The TCR comes from a girl aged 5 to 17 with multiple sclerosis. The sequenced sample was blood.

CDR3 sequence reads: CASSLTPAGLDEQFF. Here the CDR3 DNA reads TGTGCCAGTAGCTTGACCCCAGCGGGACTCGATGAGCAGTTCTTC. This chain joins TRBV5-6 and TRBJ2-1; the match to TRBD2 covers 7 bases. This CDR3 has 15 residues. Germline values: CDR1 SGHDT, CDR2 YYEEEE.